Below, 20 T cell receptor beta chains from the same sample are listed, as sequenced in a study of T cell changes during pregnancy in multiple sclerosis. Libraries were prepared by immunoSEQ multiplex PCR; TCRdb keeps only in-frame clonotypes and omits some of them. Among about 67,000 clones listed, about 91% were seen once. Sequenced here: peripheral blood, sampled after pregnancy. These receptors all stem from a female donor with multiple sclerosis, enrolled in a pregnancy study.

V and J are TRBV4-1 and TRBJ2-5; maybe TRBD2 (6 bases). The J call is in doubt because the DNA end fits TRBJ2-7 better. CDR3 size: 16 residues. The germline CDR1 and CDR2 sequences are MGHRA and YSYEKL. CDR3 residues: CASSQAPGGPSYEQYF. CDR3 DNA: TGCGCCAGCAGCCAAGCGCCCGGAGGGCCCTCCTACGAGCAGTACTTC.

This chain uses TRBV4-1 with TRBJ2-7, with 9 bases lining up with TRBD1. The CDR3 is 14 residues long. The V gene's germline CDR1 is MGHRA and CDR2 YSYEKL. J gave up 6 bases and V 3 bases, and 6 bases lay outside the gene matches. The CDR3 DNA sequence: TGCGCCAGCAGCCAGTTTACAGGGGGCTTCGAGCAGTACTTC. This encodes CASSQFTGGFEQYF.

V is TRBV19 and J is TRBJ2-1; 8 bases agree with TRBD2. The length of the CDR3 is 14 residues. The germline V gene has CDR1 LNHDA and CDR2 SQIVND (reference sequence). V lost 6 bases, J lost 4 bases, and 5 bases stayed unmatched. CDR3 DNA sequence: TGTGCCAGTAGGGACGGGAGGGTATACAATGAGCAGTTCTTC. It is translated as CASRDGRVYNEQFF.

This CDR3 is CASSSSAGTYEQYF. The CDR3 DNA sequence: TGTGCCAGCAGCTCCTCGGCGGGAACCTACGAGCAGTACTTC. The chain recombines TRBV7-9 with TRBJ2-7; D may be TRBD2 (6 bases). Germline V gene sequence: CDR1 SEHNR, CDR2 FQNEAQ (reference sequence). The CDR3 is 14 residues long. V was pared by 4 bases and J by 2 bases, with 12 bases between.

The rearrangement joins TRBV2 to TRBJ1-1; no firm D call. Trimming shortened V by 2 bases and J by 1 base, and 5 bases separated the two germline ends. CDR3 size: 13 residues. The germline gives CDR1 SNHLY, CDR2 FYNNEI. CDR3 DNA sequence: TGTGCCAGCAGTGAAAACACGAACACTGAAGCTTTCTTT. Amino acids: CASSENTNTEAFF.

The rearrangement joins TRBV23-1 to TRBJ2-7, with 7 bases fitting TRBD1. TRBV23-1 is identified as an open reading frame with a role that is uncertain. The CDR3 loop spans 14 amino acids. V trimming: 4 bases; J trimming: 0 bases; junction bases outside the gene matches: 3. The CDR3 DNA reads as TGCGCCAGCAGTCGGCAGGGGGACTCCTACGAGCAGTACTTC. This gives the protein CASSRQGDSYEQYF.

The rearrangement uses TRBV4-3 and TRBJ1-5; D call uncertain. The CDR3 spans 15 residues. The germline V and J ends were trimmed by 1 base and 6 bases, with 13 bases remaining between them. Germline-derived CDR1 and CDR2 are LGHNA and YSLEER. CDR3 in DNA: TGCGCCAGCAGCCAAGTATACGGGGTGGCTCAGCCCCAGCATTTT. Translating gives CASSQVYGVAQPQHF.

This chain joins TRBV7-2 and TRBJ2-7, with 9 bases that match TRBD2. The CDR3 runs 16 residues. Unmatched junction bases numbered 7, after V lost 1 base and J lost 3 bases. Germline loops: CDR1 SGHTA, CDR2 FQGNSA. The CDR3 coding sequence is TGTGCCAGCAGCTTAGTGTCTGGAGCGGGGGGCTACGAGCAGTACTTC. Translating gives CASSLVSGAGGYEQYF. The whole variable domain, filled in from reference TRBV7-2 and TRBJ2-7, reads GAGVSQSPSNKVTEKGKDVELRCDPISGHTALYWYRQSLGQGLEFLIYFQGNSAPDKSGLPSDRFSAERTGGSVSTLTIQRTQQEDSAVYLCASSLVSGAGGYEQYFGPGTRLTVT.

The chain carries TRBV6-6 and TRBJ2-3; TRBD1 is a possible D gene (5 bases). The V gene lost 2 bases and the J gene lost 1 base, with 13 bases spanning the gap. Germline CDR1 MNHNY, CDR2 SVGAGI (reference sequence). CDR3 length equals 16 residues. CDR3 bases: TGTGCCAGCAGTTACGGTAGTGGGGCGGGCACAGATACGCAGTATTTT. This gives the protein CASSYGSGAGTDTQYF.

CDR3 region: CASSEGLAGSYEQYF. DNA of the CDR3: TGTGCCAGCAGTGAGGGACTAGCGGGCTCCTACGAGCAGTACTTC. The chain couples TRBV6-1 to TRBJ2-7, with TRBD2 identical over 12 bases. The CDR3 loop spans 15 amino acids. With 3 bases clipped from V and 0 bases from J, the junction kept 0 bases outside the gene matches. CDR1 is MNHNS and CDR2 is SASEGT in the germline V gene.

This chain joins TRBV2 and TRBJ1-5, with TRBD1 matching 9 bases. There are 16 residues in the CDR3. V was clipped by 5 bases and J by 0 bases; unmatched bases: 5. In germline, CDR1 is SNHLY, CDR2 FYNNEI. CDR3: CASSWGQGGSNQPQHF. CDR3 bases: TGTGCCAGCAGTTGGGGACAGGGAGGTAGCAATCAGCCCCAGCATTTT.

This clone has only a few counts. The chain uses TRBV6-1 and TRBJ2-7; unclear D gene. V gave up 6 bases and J gave up 3 bases, with 12 bases separating them. The CDR3 contains 13 residues. CDR1 MNHNS and CDR2 SASEGT come from the germline V gene. CDR3 DNA: TGTGCCAGCAGATATGGCAGGCACTACGAGCAGTACTTC. This sequence encodes CASRYGRHYEQYF.

This chain links TRBV28 with TRBJ1-5; 12 bases agree with TRBD1. The CDR3 extends over 15 amino acids. The J segment lost 4 bases and the V segment lost 6 bases, leaving 4 bases of the junction unmatched. Germline values: CDR1 MDHEN, CDR2 SYDVKM. CDR3 sequence reads: CASRRDRGRNQPQHF. CDR3 sequence (DNA): TGTGCCAGCAGAAGGGACAGGGGGCGGAATCAGCCCCAGCATTTT.

This clone was counted a few times. V and J are TRBV20-1 and TRBJ1-1; perhaps TRBD1 as D (5 bases). CDR3 length: 11 amino acids. V was clipped by 6 bases and J by 10 bases, with 15 bases between them. Germline V gene sequence: CDR1 DFQATT, CDR2 SNEGSKA (reference sequence). The CDR3, as DNA: TGCAGTGCCTCGGACACGACGGGAGCTTTCTTT. Translated, it gives CSASDTTGAFF.

The chain links TRBV19 to TRBJ2-7; possibly TRBD2 for D (5 bases). Trimming took 3 bases from V and 1 from J, leaving 13 bases between them. This CDR3 has 15 amino acids. Germline CDR1 reads LNHDA; CDR2 reads SQIVND (reference sequence). The CDR3: CASSIQERPSYEQYF. Written as DNA, the CDR3 is TGTGCCAGTAGTATTCAGGAGCGGCCTTCCTACGAGCAGTACTTC.

This chain links TRBV10-2 with TRBJ2-3; 14 bases align to TRBD2. CDR3 size: 18 residues. V lost 4 bases to trimming and J lost 2 bases; unmatched junction nucleotides: 8. Germline CDR1 is WSHSY and CDR2 is SAAADI. DNA for the CDR3: TGCGCCAGCAGTGGTCCCGGGACTAGCGGGGGTATCACAGATACGCAGTATTTT. Protein sequence: CASSGPGTSGGITDTQYF.

The chain links TRBV7-9 to TRBJ2-7, with 10 bases fitting TRBD2. V shed 3 bases, J shed 2 bases, and the junction held 4 bases outside the gene matches. The CDR3 has 15 residues. Looked up from germline, CDR1 is SEHNR and CDR2 is FQNEAQ (reference sequence). For the CDR3, the DNA is TGTGCCAGCAGCTTTCTAGCGGGAGCCCCCTACGAGCAGTACTTC. This translates into CASSFLAGAPYEQYF.

This clone was counted only a few times. For the CDR3, the DNA is TGTGCCTGGAGTGTTGAGGGGAACACTGAAGCTTTCTTT. Amino acids: CAWSVEGNTEAFF. The V and J genes are TRBV30 and TRBJ1-1; D not resolved. V was pared by 0 bases and J by 1 base, with 6 bases between. Germline CDR1 reads GTSNPN; CDR2 reads SVGIG (reference sequence). The length of the CDR3 is 13 residues.

This chain joins TRBV7-9 and TRBJ1-2; the D gene is possibly TRBD1 (6 bases). This CDR3 region has 15 residues. Germline V gene data show CDR1 as SEHNR and CDR2 as FQNEAQ (reference sequence). V was pared by 5 bases and J by 4 bases, with 17 bases between. The CDR3 sequence is CASSDTGTVFYGYTF. CDR3 nucleotides: TGTGCCAGCAGCGATACAGGGACCGTTTTCTATGGCTACACCTTC.

The chain combines TRBV5-4 with TRBJ2-1; 9 bases line up with TRBD2. Trimming took 1 base from V and 15 from J; bases not matched to a gene: 5. CDR1 is SGHNT, CDR2 YYREEE, per germline (reference sequence). The CDR3 consists of 12 residues. The CDR3: CASSLISGSWFF. The CDR3 DNA is TGTGCCAGCAGCTTGATTAGCGGGAGTTGGTTCTTC.